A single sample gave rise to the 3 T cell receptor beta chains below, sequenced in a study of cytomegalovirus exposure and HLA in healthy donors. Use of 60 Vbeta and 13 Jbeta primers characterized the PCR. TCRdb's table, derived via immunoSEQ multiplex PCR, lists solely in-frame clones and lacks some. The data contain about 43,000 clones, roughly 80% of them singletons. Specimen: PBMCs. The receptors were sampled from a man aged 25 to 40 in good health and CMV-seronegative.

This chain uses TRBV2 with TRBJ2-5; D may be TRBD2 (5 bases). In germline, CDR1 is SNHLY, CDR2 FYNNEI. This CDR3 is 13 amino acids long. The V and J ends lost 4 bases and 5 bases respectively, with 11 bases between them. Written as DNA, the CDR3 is TGTGCCAGCAGTGGGACTGGCAGCGAGACCCAGTACTTC. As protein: CASSGTGSETQYF. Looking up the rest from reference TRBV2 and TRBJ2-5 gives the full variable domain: EPEVTQTPSHQVTQMGQEVILRCVPISNHLYFYWYRQILGQKVEFLVSFYNNEISEKSEIFDDQFSVERPDGSNFTLKIRSTKLEDSAMYFCASSGTGSETQYFGPGTRLLVL.

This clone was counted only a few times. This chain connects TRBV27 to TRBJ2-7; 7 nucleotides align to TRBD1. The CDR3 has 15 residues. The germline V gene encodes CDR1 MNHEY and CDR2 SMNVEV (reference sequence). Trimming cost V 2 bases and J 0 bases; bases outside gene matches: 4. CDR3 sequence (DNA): TGTGCCAGCAGTTTAGCCAGGGGGTACTCCTACGAGCAGTACTTC. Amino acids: CASSLARGYSYEQYF.

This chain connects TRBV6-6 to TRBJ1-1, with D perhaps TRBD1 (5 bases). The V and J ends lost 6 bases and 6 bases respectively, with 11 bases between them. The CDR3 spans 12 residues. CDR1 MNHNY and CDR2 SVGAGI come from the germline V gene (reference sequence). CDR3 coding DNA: TGTGCCAGCAGGGAAGACAGACCTGAAGCTTTCTTT. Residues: CASREDRPEAFF.